These 29 T cell receptor beta chains originate from one sample sequenced in a study of PD-L1 blockade in urothelial cancer. The data were produced by immunoSEQ multiplex PCR, yet TCRdb's version contains in-frame clones alone and is incomplete. The sample records around 40,000 clones, 85% to 90% being singletons. The sequencing here drew on PBMCs, taken around atezolizumab (anti-PD-L1) treatment. The receptors come from a man in his sixties with urothelial cancer.

In its sample, this clone was seen a few times. The chain employs TRBV28 and TRBJ2-2, with 7 bases lining up with TRBD1. The V gene end was trimmed by 6 bases and the J gene end by 2 bases; junction bases not matched to a gene: 6. The germline gives CDR1 MDHEN, CDR2 SYDVKM. The CDR3 covers 15 residues. CDR3 bases: TGTGCCAGCAGCCGGACAGGTTTAAACACCGGGGAGCTGTTTTTT. It encodes CASSRTGLNTGELFF.

The chain couples TRBV19 to TRBJ1-5; the match to TRBD1 covers 7 bases. This CDR3 contains 15 residues. Germline CDR1 reads LNHDA; CDR2 reads SQIVND (reference sequence). V trimming: 4 bases; J trimming: 7 bases; junction bases outside the gene matches: 10. CDR3 in amino acids: CASSKTGDFRQPQHF. The CDR3 DNA sequence: TGTGCCAGTAGTAAAACAGGGGATTTTCGCCAGCCCCAGCATTTT. The full variable domain, completed using reference TRBV19 and TRBJ1-5, is DGGITQSPKYLFRKEGQNVTLSCEQNLNHDAMYWYRQDPGQGLRLIYYSQIVNDFQKGDIAEGYSVSREKKESFPLTVTSAQKNPTAFYLCASSKTGDFRQPQHFGDGTRLSIL.

This chain links TRBV7-8 with TRBJ1-5, with 8 bases fitting TRBD1. V was clipped by 5 bases and J by 4 bases; unmatched bases: 4. CDR1 is SGHVS, CDR2 FQNEAQ, per germline. The CDR3 length is 14 residues. The chain's CDR3 is CASSVTGGNQPQHF. As DNA, the CDR3 is TGTGCCAGCAGCGTAACAGGGGGGAATCAGCCCCAGCATTTT.

The chain employs TRBV11-2 and TRBJ2-7, with 10 bases fitting TRBD2. This CDR3 comprises 18 residues. V gave up 8 bases and J gave up 0 bases; unmatched junction bases: 16. CDR1 is SGHAT and CDR2 is FQNNGV in the germline V gene. The CDR3 loop is CASAGTSAFFFHSYEQYF. The CDR3 DNA sequence: TGTGCCAGCGCTGGGACTAGCGCATTCTTCTTCCACTCCTACGAGCAGTACTTC.

The V call is TRBV9, the J call TRBJ1-2; possible D gene TRBD1, 6 bases. This CDR3 is built from 12 residues. V lost 3 bases and J 7 bases, leaving 10 bases between the germline ends. Germline V CDR1 and CDR2: SGDLS, YYNGEE. CDR3 loop: CASSAQQGGYTF. The CDR3 nucleotides are TGTGCCAGCAGCGCCCAACAGGGTGGCTACACCTTC.

The chain is built from TRBV5-1 and TRBJ1-5, with D possibly matching TRBD1 (5 bases). This CDR3 comprises 12 residues. Trimming took off 5 bases at V and 9 bases at J, with 12 bases between the two ends. Germline CDR1 reads SGHRS; CDR2 reads YFSETQ. The CDR3 DNA reads TGCGCCAGCAGGGTGGACCAGGGGCCCCAGCATTTT. Residues: CASRVDQGPQHF.

The DNA of the CDR3 is TGCGCCAGCAGCCAGACAGGGTCCGGAAACACCATATATTTT. Translated, it gives CASSQTGSGNTIYF. The gene calls are TRBV4-3 and TRBJ1-3, with 7 positions matching TRBD1. V gave up 3 bases and J gave up 4 bases; unmatched junction bases: 3. The CDR3 covers 14 residues. Germline V gene lookup returns CDR1 LGHNA and CDR2 YSLEER.

This clone has a single count. The V and J genes are TRBV5-1 and TRBJ1-2, with D possibly TRBD1 on 6 matching bases. Trimming cost V 0 bases and J 5 bases, with 11 bases left between them. This CDR3 is 14 amino acids long. The V gene's germline CDR1 is SGHRS and CDR2 YFSETQ. CDR3 residues: CASSLESDRYGYTF. DNA of the CDR3: TGCGCCAGCAGCTTGGAGTCGGACAGATATGGCTACACCTTC.

This chain uses TRBV18 with TRBJ2-5; 14 bases match TRBD2. CDR3 length: 16 residues. The J segment lost 5 bases and the V segment lost 3 bases, leaving 5 bases of the junction unmatched. Germline V lookup: CDR1 KGHSH, CDR2 LQKENI. The CDR3: CASSPGLAGVGETQYF. Written as DNA, the CDR3 is TGTGCCAGCTCACCGGGACTAGCGGGAGTGGGGGAGACCCAGTACTTC.

The gene calls are TRBV28 and TRBJ2-1; weak D call: TRBD2 (6 bases). CDR1 and CDR2 from the germline V gene are MDHEN and SYDVKM. The CDR3 is 15 residues long. Trimming stripped 2 bases from V and 8 bases from J, with 16 bases between. CDR3 DNA: TGTGCCAGCAGTTTAAAGGAGACTAGGTATGATGAGCAGTTCTTC. As protein: CASSLKETRYDEQFF.

The V call is TRBV6-5, the J call TRBJ2-5; 8 nucleotides align to TRBD2. The V gene's germline CDR1 is MNHEY and CDR2 SVGAGI. The CDR3 totals 15 residues. With 2 bases clipped from V and 5 bases from J, the junction kept 7 bases outside the gene matches. CDR3 residues: CASSYGGGQQETQYF. CDR3 DNA sequence: TGTGCCAGCAGTTACGGCGGGGGGCAGCAGGAGACCCAGTACTTC.

The genes are TRBV6-1 and TRBJ2-3; 12 bases map to TRBD1. Germline CDR1 and CDR2: MNHNS and SASEGT. The junction had 2 bases not matched to a gene; V was cut back by 5 bases and J by 5 bases. This CDR3 has 14 residues. In DNA form, the CDR3 reads TGTGCCAGCAGTAGGGACAGGGGGCAAGATACGCAGTATTTT. Protein: CASSRDRGQDTQYF.

The chain joins TRBV6-6 to TRBJ2-2; 8 nucleotides agree with TRBD1. V lost 6 bases, J lost 2 bases, and 5 bases stayed unmatched. This CDR3 region has 15 residues. The germline V gene encodes CDR1 MNHNY and CDR2 SVGAGI (reference sequence). CDR3 sequence reads: CASRDGQGNTGELFF. The DNA for the CDR3 is TGTGCCAGCAGAGATGGACAGGGCAACACCGGGGAGCTGTTTTTT.

J is TRBJ2-1 and V is TRBV7-6; D may be TRBD2 (6 bases). The V end lost 4 bases, the J end lost 4 bases, and 23 bases lay between the germline ends. The CDR3 length is 18 residues. Germline V lookup: CDR1 SGHVS, CDR2 FNYEAQ. The CDR3 is CASSSRPTGLVDYNEQFF. The CDR3 DNA is TGTGCCAGCAGCTCCCGACCCACGGGACTGGTAGATTACAATGAGCAGTTCTTC.

The chain links TRBV6-6 to TRBJ2-4; TRBD2 might be the D (6 bases). The CDR3 sequence is 12 residues long. Germline V gives CDR1 MNHNY, CDR2 SVGAGI (reference sequence). Trimming removed 4 bases from V and 8 bases from J, with 9 bases in between. CDR3 nucleotide sequence: TGTGCCAGCAGTTGGGGGGAGGACATTCAGTACTTC. Translating it yields CASSWGEDIQYF.

Only one count was recorded for this clone. V usage is TRBV9 and J usage is TRBJ2-7; perhaps TRBD2 as D (6 bases). CDR3 length equals 12 residues. The V end was cut by 0 bases, the J end by 6 bases, with 7 bases between. The V gene's germline CDR1 is SGDLS and CDR2 YYNGEE. DNA of the CDR3: TGTGCCAGCAGCGTAGTGGGGGGCGAGCAGTACTTC. Translated, it gives CASSVVGGEQYF.

The rearrangement links TRBV2 to TRBJ1-1, with 8 positions matching TRBD1. CDR1 and CDR2 (germline): SNHLY, FYNNEI. The V gene end was trimmed by 6 bases and the J gene end by 5 bases; junction bases not matched to a gene: 5. The CDR3 covers 13 residues. For the CDR3, the DNA is TGTGCCAGCAGGGACAGGGAGGAGACTGAAGCTTTCTTT. Translated: CASRDREETEAFF.

The V and J genes are TRBV11-3 and TRBJ2-7; tentative D call: TRBD1 (6 bases). The CDR3 extends over 14 amino acids. Germline V gene sequence: CDR1 SGHNT, CDR2 YENEEA. V dropped 1 base and J dropped 2 bases, with 9 bases sitting between them. The CDR3 bases are TGTGCCAGCAGCTTAGCTGGGGGCACCTACGAGCAGTACTTC. The encoded protein is CASSLAGGTYEQYF. Full variable domain (remainder filled in from reference TRBV11-3 and TRBJ2-7): EAGVVQSPRYKIIEKKQPVAFWCNPISGHNTLYWYLQNLGQGPELLIRYENEEAVDDSQLPKDRFSAERLKGVDSTLKIQPAELGDSAVYLCASSLAGGTYEQYFGPGTRLTVT.

The chain recombines TRBV19 with TRBJ1-2, with D unresolved. This CDR3 contains 12 residues. CDR1 LNHDA and CDR2 SQIVND come from the germline V gene (reference sequence). The V and J ends lost 7 bases and 8 bases respectively, with 14 bases between them. CDR3 in DNA: TGTGCCAGTATACGGGAGGGTTACGGCTACACCTTC. As protein: CASIREGYGYTF. Full variable domain (missing parts from reference TRBV19 and TRBJ1-2): DGGITQSPKYLFRKEGQNVTLSCEQNLNHDAMYWYRQDPGQGLRLIYYSQIVNDFQKGDIAEGYSVSREKKESFPLTVTSAQKNPTAFYLCASIREGYGYTFGSGTRLTVV.

The gene calls are TRBV27 and TRBJ2-7; D remains unclear. This CDR3 region has 14 residues. Germline CDR1 MNHEY, CDR2 SMNVEV (reference sequence). V lost 3 bases and J lost 0, with 9 bases in between. The CDR3 reads CASSFNSYSYEQYF. Here the CDR3 DNA reads TGTGCCAGCAGTTTTAACAGCTACTCCTACGAGCAGTACTTC.

The CDR3 region is CAISGTGEDTEAFF. In nucleotides, the CDR3 is TGTGCCATCAGTGGGACGGGGGAGGACACTGAAGCTTTCTTT. The chain recombines TRBV10-3 with TRBJ1-1, with TRBD1 as a possible D gene (5 bases). Deletions cut 4 bases from V and 3 bases from J, with 12 bases between. This CDR3 has 14 residues. CDR1 is ENHRY and CDR2 is SYGVKD in the germline V gene.

This sequence joins TRBV6-4 and TRBJ1-1; the D is unclear. This CDR3 has 11 amino acids. The germline gives CDR1 MRHNA, CDR2 SNTAGT. The CDR3 DNA is TGTGCAAGCGAGCGGAACACTGAAGCTTTCTTT. Its translation is CASERNTEAFF.

This clone was counted between two and nine times. The rearrangement uses TRBV6-5 and TRBJ1-1; TRBD1 agrees at 8 bases. V lost 5 bases and J lost 11; bases outside the gene matches: 7. The CDR3 has 12 amino acids. Germline V gives CDR1 MNHEY, CDR2 SVGAGI. This CDR3 is CASSAWTGSAFF. The CDR3, as DNA: TGTGCCAGCAGTGCTTGGACAGGGTCCGCTTTCTTT.

The DNA of the CDR3 is TGTGCCAGCAGCGTAGCTTCACAGGGGTTCTCTGAAGCTTTCTTT. Translation gives CASSVASQGFSEAFF. The chain is built from TRBV9 and TRBJ1-1; 7 bases align to TRBD1. Per the germline V gene, CDR1 is SGDLS and CDR2 is YYNGEE. This CDR3 is 15 amino acids long. Germline trimming cut 0 bases from V and 6 bases from J; bases unmatched to any gene: 8.

The chain recombines TRBV19 with TRBJ2-3; TRBD2 aligns across 10 bases. Trimming removed 6 bases from V and 2 bases from J; junction bases left unmatched: 14. The germline CDR1 and CDR2 sequences are LNHDA and SQIVND (reference sequence). There are 18 residues in the CDR3. This chain's CDR3 is CASSLFDRAGGITDTQYF. The CDR3 DNA is TGTGCCAGTAGCCTCTTTGACCGAGCGGGAGGGATCACAGATACGCAGTATTTT.

The chain uses TRBV28 and TRBJ1-1, with no clear D. This CDR3 comprises 14 residues. Looked up from germline, CDR1 is MDHEN and CDR2 is SYDVKM. V was pared by 2 bases and J by 6 bases, with 13 bases between. CDR3 in DNA: TGTGCCAGCAGTTTACTCGTTCGGTCCGCTGAAGCTTTCTTT. It yields the protein CASSLLVRSAEAFF. Using reference TRBV28 and TRBJ1-1 for the parts outside the CDR3, the full variable domain is DVKVTQSSRYLVKRTGEKVFLECVQDMDHENMFWYRQDPGLGLRLIYFSYDVKMKEKGDIPEGYSVSREKKERFSLILESASTNQTSMYLCASSLLVRSAEAFFGQGTRLTVV.

The CDR3 reads CASSLMVDREQFF. The CDR3 DNA reads TGTGCCAGCAGCTTAATGGTCGACAGGGAGCAGTTCTTC. This chain joins TRBV7-6 and TRBJ2-1; D may be TRBD1 (6 bases). Per germline, CDR1 SGHVS and CDR2 FNYEAQ. This CDR3 has 13 residues. Between the trimmed V and J ends, which lost 2 bases and 10 bases, there was a span of 12 bases.

The chain is built from TRBV19 and TRBJ2-1; 7 bases agree with TRBD2. Per the germline V gene, CDR1 is LNHDA and CDR2 is SQIVND (reference sequence). V was pared by 5 bases and J by 4 bases, with 8 bases of the junction left unmatched. This CDR3 comprises 15 residues. The CDR3 spells CASSPQRGGYNEQFF. The CDR3 coding sequence is TGTGCCAGTAGTCCCCAGCGGGGCGGATACAATGAGCAGTTCTTC.

The chain couples TRBV28 to TRBJ1-3; no reliable D call. The CDR3 has 13 amino acids. Deletions cut 7 bases from V and 0 bases from J, with 7 bases between. The germline gives CDR1 MDHEN, CDR2 SYDVKM. The CDR3, as DNA: TGTGCCAGCACCCACAGCTCTGGAAACACCATATATTTT. Its protein is CASTHSSGNTIYF.